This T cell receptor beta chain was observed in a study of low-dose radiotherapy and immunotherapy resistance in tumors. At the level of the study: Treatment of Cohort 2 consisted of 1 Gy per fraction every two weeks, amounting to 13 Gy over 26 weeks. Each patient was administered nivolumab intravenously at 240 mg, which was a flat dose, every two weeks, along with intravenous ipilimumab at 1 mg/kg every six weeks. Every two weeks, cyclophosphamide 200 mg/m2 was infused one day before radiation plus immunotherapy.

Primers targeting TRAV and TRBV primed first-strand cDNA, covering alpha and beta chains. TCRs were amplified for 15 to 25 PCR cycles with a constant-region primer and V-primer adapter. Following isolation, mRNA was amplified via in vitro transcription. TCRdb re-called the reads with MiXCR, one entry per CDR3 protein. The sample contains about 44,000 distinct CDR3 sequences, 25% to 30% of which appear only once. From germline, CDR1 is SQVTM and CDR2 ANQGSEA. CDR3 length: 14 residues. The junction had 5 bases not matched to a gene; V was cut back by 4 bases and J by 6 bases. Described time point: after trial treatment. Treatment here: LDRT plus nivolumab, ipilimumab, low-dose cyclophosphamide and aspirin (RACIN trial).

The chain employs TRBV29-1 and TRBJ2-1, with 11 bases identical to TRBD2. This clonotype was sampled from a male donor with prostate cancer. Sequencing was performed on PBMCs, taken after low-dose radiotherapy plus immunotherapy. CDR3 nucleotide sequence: TGCAGCGTTGCCGGGACTAGCGGATCCAATGAGCAGTTCTTC. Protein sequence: CSVAGTSGSNEQFF.